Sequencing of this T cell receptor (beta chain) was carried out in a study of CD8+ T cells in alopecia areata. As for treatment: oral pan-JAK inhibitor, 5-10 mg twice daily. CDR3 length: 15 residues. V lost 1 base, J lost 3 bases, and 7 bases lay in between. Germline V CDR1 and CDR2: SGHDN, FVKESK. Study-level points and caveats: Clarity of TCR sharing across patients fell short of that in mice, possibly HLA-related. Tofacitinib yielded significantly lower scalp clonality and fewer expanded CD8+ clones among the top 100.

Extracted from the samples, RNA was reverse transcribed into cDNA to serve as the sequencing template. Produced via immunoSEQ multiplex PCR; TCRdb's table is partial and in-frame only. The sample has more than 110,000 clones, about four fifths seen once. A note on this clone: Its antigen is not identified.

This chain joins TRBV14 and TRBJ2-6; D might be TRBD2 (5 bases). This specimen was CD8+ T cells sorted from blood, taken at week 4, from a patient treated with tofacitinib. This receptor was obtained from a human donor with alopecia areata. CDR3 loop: CASSQGGFGANVLTF. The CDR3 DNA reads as TGTGCCAGCAGCCAAGGAGGGTTTGGGGCCAACGTCCTGACTTTC.